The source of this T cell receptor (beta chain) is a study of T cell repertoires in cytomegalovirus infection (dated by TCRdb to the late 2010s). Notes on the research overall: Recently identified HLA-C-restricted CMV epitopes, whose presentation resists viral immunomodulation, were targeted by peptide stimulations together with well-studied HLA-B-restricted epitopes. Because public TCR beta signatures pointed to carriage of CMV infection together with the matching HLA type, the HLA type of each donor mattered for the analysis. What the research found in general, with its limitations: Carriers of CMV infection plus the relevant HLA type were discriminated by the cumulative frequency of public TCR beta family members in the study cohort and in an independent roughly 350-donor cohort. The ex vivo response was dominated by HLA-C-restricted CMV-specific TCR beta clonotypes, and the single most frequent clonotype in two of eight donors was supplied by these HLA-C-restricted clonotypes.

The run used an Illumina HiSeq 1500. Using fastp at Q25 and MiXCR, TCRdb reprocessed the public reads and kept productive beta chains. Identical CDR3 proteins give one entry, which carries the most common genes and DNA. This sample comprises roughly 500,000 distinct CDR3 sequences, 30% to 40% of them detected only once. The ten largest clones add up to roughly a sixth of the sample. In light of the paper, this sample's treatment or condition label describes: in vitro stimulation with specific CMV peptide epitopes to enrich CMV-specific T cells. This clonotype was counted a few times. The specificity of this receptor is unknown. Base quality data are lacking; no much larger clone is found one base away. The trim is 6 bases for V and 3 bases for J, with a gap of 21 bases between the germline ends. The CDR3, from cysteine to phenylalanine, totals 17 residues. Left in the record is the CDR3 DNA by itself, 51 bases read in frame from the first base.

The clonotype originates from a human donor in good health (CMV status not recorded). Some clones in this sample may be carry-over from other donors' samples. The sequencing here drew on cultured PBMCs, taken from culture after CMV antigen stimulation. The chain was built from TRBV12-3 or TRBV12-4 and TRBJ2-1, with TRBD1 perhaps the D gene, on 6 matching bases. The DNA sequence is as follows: TGTGCCAGCAGGCCGCCTTCAGGGGTGAATCGCTACAATGAGCAGTTCTTC. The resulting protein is CASRPPSGVNRYNEQFF.